Below, 18 T cell receptor beta chains from the same sample are listed, as sequenced in a study of T cell responses to AZD1222 COVID-19 vaccine. The table came from immunoSEQ multiplex PCR; TCRdb's copy has only in-frame clones and leaves some out. The data show roughly 180,000 clones, 90% to 95% seen once. The sequencing here drew on peripheral blood, taken 28 days after the second dose of the MenACWY control vaccine. The origin of the receptors is an adult who received the MenACWY meningococcal vaccine as a control.

The chain couples TRBV28 to TRBJ1-1; D is undetermined. The germline V gene encodes CDR1 MDHEN and CDR2 SYDVKM. The CDR3 runs to 12 residues. Trimming took off 6 bases at V and 6 bases at J, with 11 bases between the two ends. The CDR3 coding sequence is TGTGCCAGCAGCATAATGTACGCTGAAGCTTTCTTT. Its protein is CASSIMYAEAFF.

The chain links TRBV19 to TRBJ1-4; D unresolved. Deletions cut 3 bases from V and 8 bases from J, with 10 bases between. Germline CDR1 and CDR2: LNHDA and SQIVND (reference sequence). CDR3 size: 13 residues. The chain's CDR3 is CASSIVWKEKLFF. CDR3 DNA: TGTGCCAGTAGTATTGTGTGGAAGGAAAAACTGTTTTTT.

This clone was recorded only once. The chain employs TRBV2 and TRBJ2-1; the D gene is possibly TRBD2 (5 bases). Trimming took off 7 bases at V and 2 bases at J, with 15 bases between the two ends. The length of the CDR3 is 15 residues. Germline V gives CDR1 SNHLY, CDR2 FYNNEI. This chain's CDR3 is CASNEGTRPYNEQFF. The DNA of the CDR3 is TGTGCCAGCAACGAAGGAACTAGACCCTACAATGAGCAGTTCTTC.

V gene TRBV6-5 combines with J gene TRBJ1-3; maybe TRBD1 (5 bases). The CDR3 contains 13 residues. CDR1 and CDR2 (germline): MNHEY, SVGAGI. Trimming removed 7 bases at V and 4 bases at J, with 11 bases between. The CDR3 region is CASTRGLGNTIYF. CDR3 nucleotides: TGTGCCAGCACCCGGGGCCTAGGAAACACCATATATTTT.

The gene calls are TRBV6-5 and TRBJ1-5, with 10 bases identical to TRBD1. This CDR3 has 15 residues. V shed 2 bases and J 4 bases; nucleotides not matched to a gene: 2. Germline loops: CDR1 MNHEY, CDR2 SVGAGI. CDR3 nucleotides: TGTGCCAGCAGTTACCGGACAGGGGGTAATCAGCCCCAGCATTTT. It translates to CASSYRTGGNQPQHF.

The chain joins TRBV14 to TRBJ2-3, with D uncertain. The CDR3 length is 15 residues. From germline, CDR1 is SGHDN and CDR2 FVKESK. Trimming removed 3 bases from V and 3 bases from J, with 13 bases in between. The CDR3 DNA reads as TGTGCCAGCAGCCAGGCCTACAGTGCGACAGATACGCAGTATTTT. Its translation: CASSQAYSATDTQYF.

The rearrangement links TRBV10-3 to TRBJ1-1; 12 nucleotides line up with TRBD1. V lost 5 bases to trimming and J lost 7 bases; unmatched junction nucleotides: 5. This CDR3 is 14 amino acids long. Germline lookup yields CDR1 ENHRY and CDR2 SYGVKD. This CDR3 is CAISNRDRGLEAFF. In DNA, the CDR3 is TGTGCCATCAGTAACCGGGACAGGGGGCTTGAAGCTTTCTTT.

The rearrangement joins TRBV18 to TRBJ1-5; D is perhaps TRBD1 (6 bases). V was shortened by 6 bases and J by 2 bases, with 11 bases between the two germline ends. This CDR3 has 14 amino acids. Germline V gives CDR1 KGHSH, CDR2 LQKENI. The chain's CDR3 is CASSEQGGNQPQHF. The DNA for the CDR3 is TGTGCCAGCTCGGAACAGGGTGGCAATCAGCCCCAGCATTTT.

The gene calls are TRBV24-1 and TRBJ2-7; 9 nucleotides line up with TRBD1. Germline V gene data show CDR1 as KGHDR and CDR2 as SFDVKD. The V and J ends lost 0 bases and 2 bases, in that order; junction bases with no gene match: 4. CDR3 length: 16 amino acids. CDR3: CATSDLLRDRAYEQYF. CDR3 in DNA: TGTGCCACCAGTGATTTGTTGAGGGACAGGGCCTACGAGCAGTACTTC.

J is TRBJ1-2 and V is TRBV25-1, with D hard to call. CDR1 is MGHDK and CDR2 is SYGVNS in the germline V gene. The V gene lost 2 bases and the J gene lost 4 bases, with 11 bases spanning the gap. The CDR3 is 14 residues long. The DNA for the CDR3 is TGTGCCAGCAGTGAAGTGGAGATTGCCTATGGCTACACCTTC. Translation gives CASSEVEIAYGYTF.

This clone was detected only once. V and J are TRBV3-1 (or the pseudogene TRBV3-2) and TRBJ2-1, with unresolved D. CDR3 length equals 13 residues. The germline V and J ends were trimmed by 0 bases and 5 bases, with 5 bases remaining between them. Germline V gene lookup returns CDR1 LGHDT and CDR2 YNNKEL (reference sequence). The CDR3 loop reads CASSQDKDNEQFF. The CDR3 DNA reads as TGTGCCAGCAGCCAAGATAAGGACAATGAGCAGTTCTTC.

V usage is TRBV5-1 and J usage is TRBJ1-2; D might be TRBD1 (5 bases). Deletions cut 0 bases from V and 4 bases from J, with 13 bases between. CDR1 is SGHRS and CDR2 is YFSETQ in the germline V gene. The CDR3 runs 15 residues. This CDR3 reads CASSLAGDDLYGYTF. The CDR3 DNA is TGCGCCAGCAGCTTGGCCGGGGACGACCTCTATGGCTACACCTTC.

This chain joins TRBV30 and TRBJ1-2; perhaps TRBD1 as D (6 bases). Trimming removed 2 bases from V and 4 bases from J, with 23 bases in between. Per the germline V gene, CDR1 is GTSNPN and CDR2 is SVGIG (reference sequence). This CDR3 is built from 17 residues. In DNA form, the CDR3 reads TGTGCCTGGAGTTCAAGAAGTTCTTGGGGGCTTTCCTATGGCTACACCTTC. It is translated as CAWSSRSSWGLSYGYTF.

V gene TRBV19 combines with J gene TRBJ1-2; D ambiguous. The CDR3 consists of 12 residues. Germline V gene lookup returns CDR1 LNHDA and CDR2 SQIVND (reference sequence). The V end was cut by 5 bases, the J end by 3 bases, with 7 bases between. CDR3 loop: CASSQWDYGYTF. The CDR3 region has the DNA TGTGCCAGTAGTCAGTGGGACTATGGCTACACCTTC. The full variable domain, with the rest looked up from reference TRBV19 and TRBJ1-2, is DGGITQSPKYLFRKEGQNVTLSCEQNLNHDAMYWYRQDPGQGLRLIYYSQIVNDFQKGDIAEGYSVSREKKESFPLTVTSAQKNPTAFYLCASSQWDYGYTFGSGTRLTVV.

The genes are TRBV30 and TRBJ1-6; D is ambiguous. CDR3 length equals 15 residues. V was trimmed by 4 bases and J by 3 bases, leaving 13 bases between them. Germline-derived CDR1 and CDR2 are GTSNPN and SVGIG (reference sequence). Written as DNA, the CDR3 is TGTGCCTGGACCTCTCTAGCCGGCTATAATTCACCCCTCCACTTT. It encodes CAWTSLAGYNSPLHF.

This sequence joins TRBV5-1 and TRBJ1-6; D unresolved. This CDR3 spans 15 amino acids. CDR1 is SGHRS, CDR2 YFSETQ, per germline. Trimming took 0 bases from V and 2 from J, leaving 6 bases between them. CDR3 sequence (DNA): TGCGCCAGCAGCTTGGTGGGAACCTATAATTCACCCCTCCACTTT. Protein sequence: CASSLVGTYNSPLHF.

V and J are TRBV3-1 (or the pseudogene TRBV3-2) and TRBJ1-2; TRBD1 matches at 8 bases. The V gene end was trimmed by 1 base and the J gene end by 6 bases; junction bases not matched to a gene: 7. The germline V gene has CDR1 LGHDT and CDR2 YNNKEL (reference sequence). The CDR3 has 15 amino acids. The CDR3 spells CASSQGARTGNGYTF. CDR3 coding DNA: TGTGCCAGCAGCCAAGGAGCACGGACAGGGAATGGCTACACCTTC.

The chain links TRBV7-2 to TRBJ2-5; the D is unclear. CDR3 length equals 13 residues. Germline V gene data show CDR1 as SGHTA and CDR2 as FQGNSA. V was pared by 1 base and J by 5 bases, with 8 bases between. CDR3 DNA sequence: TGTGCCAGCAGCTTAGATGGGCGGGAGACCCAGTACTTC. Translating it yields CASSLDGRETQYF.